This T cell receptor beta chain comes out of a study of blood T cells in healthy people across ages. Using a J-beta primer mix together with a sample-barcoded 5' primer, a second PCR was run for roughly 6 to 12 cycles. Via MiXCR, TCRdb re-called the 5' RACE reads, giving one row per CDR3 protein. The data show 600,000 to 900,000 distinct CDR3 sequences, roughly 25% seen once. The V and J ends lost 2 bases and 6 bases respectively, with 14 bases between them. The CDR3 is made up of 14 amino acids. Germline V gene sequence: CDR1 SEHNR, CDR2 FQNEAQ (reference sequence). The same data also contributed to another study, on T cells of mothers and their children.

The chain is built from TRBV7-9 and TRBJ2-7; tentatively, D is TRBD1 or TRBD2 (5 bases each). The TCR sequence derives from a boy younger than 18 in good health. Sequencing used blood. The CDR3 DNA follows: TGTGCCAGCAGCTTAACTGGGGCCGCGGGCGAGCAGTACTTC. Residues: CASSLTGAAGEQYF.